This T cell receptor (beta chain) derives from a study of T cell responses to AZD1222 COVID-19 vaccine. Overall study findings and caveats: The donor group comprised mostly white British people and more females; the analysis possibly underestimated clonal diversity.

Clones were read by immunoSEQ multiplex PCR, and TCRdb kept only the in-frame ones, dropping some. The sample holds tens of thousands of clones; 70% to 90% are singletons and the top ten take 20% to 25%. Unmatched junction bases numbered 9, after V lost 2 bases and J lost 9 bases. Germline CDR1 reads MGHRA; CDR2 reads YSYEKL. The CDR3 runs 15 residues. Details on this clone: Antigen: not known.

The sequenced sample was peripheral blood, obtained on day 0 of AZD1222 vaccination. This sequence joins TRBV4-1 and TRBJ1-3, with 8 bases aligning to TRBD1. The clonotype was recovered from an adult in good health. DNA for the CDR3: TGCGCCAGCAGCCAAACAGGACAGGGAAAAGGCACCATATATTTT. This gives the protein CASSQTGQGKGTIYF.